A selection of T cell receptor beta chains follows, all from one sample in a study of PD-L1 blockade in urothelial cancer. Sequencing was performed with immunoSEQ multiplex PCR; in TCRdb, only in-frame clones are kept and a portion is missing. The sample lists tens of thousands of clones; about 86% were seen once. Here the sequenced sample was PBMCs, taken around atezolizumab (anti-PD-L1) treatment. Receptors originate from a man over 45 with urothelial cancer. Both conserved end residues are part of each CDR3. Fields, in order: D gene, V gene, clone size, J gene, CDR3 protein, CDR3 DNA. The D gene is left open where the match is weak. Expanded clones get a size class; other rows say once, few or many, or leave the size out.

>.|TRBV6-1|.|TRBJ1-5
CASSDRWSNQPQHF
TGTGCCAGCAGTGACCGGTGGAGCAATCAGCCCCAGCATTTT
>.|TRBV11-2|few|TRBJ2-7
CASSLVGRGSYEQYF
TGTGCCAGCAGCTTAGTAGGGCGGGGCTCCTACGAGCAGTACTTC
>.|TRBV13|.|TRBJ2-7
CASSLSRSSYEQYF
TGTGCCAGCAGCTTATCCCGCTCCAGCTACGAGCAGTACTTC
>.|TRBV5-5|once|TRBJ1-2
CASRSPGRGYGYTF
TGTGCCAGCAGGTCTCCAGGACGGGGCTATGGCTACACCTTC
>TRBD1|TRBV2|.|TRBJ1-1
CASSRQGAEAFF
TGTGCCAGCAGTCGACAGGGTGCTGAAGCTTTCTTT
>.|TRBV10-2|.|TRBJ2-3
CASRLTGTDTQYF
TGCGCCAGCAGATTGACTGGCACAGATACGCAGTATTTT
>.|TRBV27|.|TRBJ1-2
CASSLSGGGYTF
TGTGCCAGCAGTTTGTCAGGAGGGGGCTACACCTTC
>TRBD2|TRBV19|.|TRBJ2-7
CASSSGRGYEQYF
TGTGCCAGTTCGAGCGGGAGAGGATACGAGCAGTACTTC
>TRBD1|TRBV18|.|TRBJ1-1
CASSTSGTGANTEAFF
TGTGCCAGCTCAACTTCCGGGACAGGGGCTAACACTGAAGCTTTCTTT
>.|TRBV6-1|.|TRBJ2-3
CASSVKVTGIHGADTQYF
TGTGCCAGCAGTGTAAAGGTGACCGGGATCCACGGGGCAGATACGCAGTATTTT
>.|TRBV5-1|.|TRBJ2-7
CASSKSLAHEQYF
TGCGCCAGCAGCAAGTCACTAGCCCACGAGCAGTACTTC
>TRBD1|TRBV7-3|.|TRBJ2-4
CASSLPTGALAKNIQYF
TGTGCCAGCAGTCTACCCACAGGGGCCCTAGCCAAAAACATTCAGTACTTC
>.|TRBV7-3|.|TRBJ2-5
CASSLLGQETQYF
TGTGCCAGCAGCTTGCTAGGCCAAGAGACCCAGTACTTC
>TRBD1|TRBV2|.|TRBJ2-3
CASRGQGGTDTQYF
TGTGCCAGCAGGGGACAGGGGGGGACAGATACGCAGTATTTT
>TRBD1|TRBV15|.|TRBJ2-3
CATSRPGQWGTTRATDTQYF
TGTGCCACCAGCAGACCGGGACAGTGGGGCACAACCAGGGCCACAGATACGCAGTATTTT
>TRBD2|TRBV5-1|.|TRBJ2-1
CASSPPKTSGGADEQFF
TGCGCCAGCAGCCCACCCAAAACTAGCGGGGGGGCCGATGAGCAGTTCTTC
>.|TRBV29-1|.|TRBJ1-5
CSVGQGNQPQHF
TGCAGCGTTGGGCAGGGGAATCAGCCCCAGCATTTT
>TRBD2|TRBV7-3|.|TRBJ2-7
CASSLSGTSGFYEQYF
TGTGCCAGCAGCTTATCCGGGACTAGCGGGTTCTACGAGCAGTACTTC
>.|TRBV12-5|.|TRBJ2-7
CASGLVQSETSYEQYF
TGTGCTAGTGGTTTGGTACAATCGGAGACCTCCTACGAGCAGTACTTC
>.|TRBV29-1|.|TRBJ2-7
CSVRGGTPRSYEQYF
TGCAGCGTCCGGGGAGGGACACCCCGCTCCTACGAGCAGTACTTC
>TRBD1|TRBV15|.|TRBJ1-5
CATRTTGDDQPQHF
TGTGCCACCAGGACAACAGGGGACGATCAGCCCCAGCATTTT
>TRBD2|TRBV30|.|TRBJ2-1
CARTGGFNEQFF
TGTGCCAGGACGGGAGGTTTCAATGAGCAGTTCTTC
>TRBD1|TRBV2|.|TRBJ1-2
CASSDNRGTNYGYTF
TGTGCCAGCAGTGACAACAGGGGAACTAACTATGGCTACACCTTC
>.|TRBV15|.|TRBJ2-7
CATSRERGQGYEQYF
TGTGCCACCAGCAGAGAGAGAGGGCAAGGCTACGAGCAGTACTTC
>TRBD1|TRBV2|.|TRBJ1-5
CASSRRQGAELSNQPQHF
TGTGCCAGCAGTAGAAGACAGGGGGCAGAACTTAGCAATCAGCCCCAGCATTTT
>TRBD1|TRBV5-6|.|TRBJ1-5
CARGQGGQPQHF
TGTGCCAGGGGGCAGGGGGGTCAGCCCCAGCATTTT
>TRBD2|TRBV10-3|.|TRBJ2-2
CAISEGQGGTGELFF
TGTGCCATCAGCGAGGGGCAGGGAGGGACCGGGGAGCTGTTTTTT
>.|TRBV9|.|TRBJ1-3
CASSAGPDGNTIYF
TGTGCCAGCAGCGCTGGGCCGGATGGAAACACCATATATTTT
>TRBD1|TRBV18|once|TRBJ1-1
CASSPPSGGGATEAFF
TGTGCCAGCTCACCACCGTCAGGAGGGGGCGCGACTGAAGCTTTCTTT
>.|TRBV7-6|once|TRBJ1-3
CASSLAIPGSGNTIYF
TGTGCCAGCAGCTTAGCGATTCCAGGGTCCGGAAACACCATATATTTT
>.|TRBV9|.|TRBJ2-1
CASSVDPPELVLLHEQFF
TGTGCCAGCAGCGTAGACCCCCCGGAACTAGTTCTTCTCCATGAGCAGTTCTTC
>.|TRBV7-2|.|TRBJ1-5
CASSLPGINQPQHF
TGTGCCAGCAGCTTACCCGGTATCAATCAGCCCCAGCATTTT
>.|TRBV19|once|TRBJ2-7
CASKADRNYEQYF
TGTGCCAGTAAGGCGGACAGAAACTACGAGCAGTACTTC
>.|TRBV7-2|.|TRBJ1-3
CASSLLGNTIYF
TGTGCCAGCAGCTTACTAGGAAACACCATATATTTT
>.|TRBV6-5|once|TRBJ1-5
CASRRPGSPQHF
TGTGCCAGCAGACGCCCCGGTAGCCCCCAGCATTTT
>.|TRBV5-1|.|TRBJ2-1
CASTRTPRNEQFF
TGCGCCAGCACCCGGACACCTAGGAATGAGCAGTTCTTC
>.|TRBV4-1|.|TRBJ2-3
CASSQRGSTGPSTDTQYF
TGCGCCAGCAGCCAACGGGGATCCACCGGGCCGAGCACAGATACGCAGTATTTT
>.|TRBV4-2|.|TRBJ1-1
CASSQHISQGSTEAFF
TGTGCCAGCAGCCAGCACATTTCTCAGGGGAGCACTGAAGCTTTCTTT
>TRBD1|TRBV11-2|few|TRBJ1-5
CASSTGQDYQPQHF
TGTGCCAGCAGTACGGGACAGGATTATCAGCCCCAGCATTTT
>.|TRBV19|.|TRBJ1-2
CASSIGQVLYGYTF
TGTGCCAGTAGTATAGGACAGGTGCTATATGGCTACACCTTC
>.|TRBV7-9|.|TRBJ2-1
CASSLKTGFGAINEQFF
TGTGCCAGCAGCTTAAAAACAGGGTTTGGCGCCATAAATGAGCAGTTCTTC
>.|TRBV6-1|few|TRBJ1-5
CASSPAGSNQPQHF
TGTGCCAGCAGCCCGGCGGGGAGCAATCAGCCCCAGCATTTT
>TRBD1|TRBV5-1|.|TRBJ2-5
CASSLGQGLQETQYF
TGCGCCAGCAGCCTGGGACAGGGACTCCAAGAGACCCAGTACTTC
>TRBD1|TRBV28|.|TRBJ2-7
CASSLQGQGYYEQYF
TGTGCCAGCAGCTTGCAGGGACAGGGGTACTACGAGCAGTACTTC
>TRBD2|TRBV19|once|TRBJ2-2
CASSLPGLAGAGELFF
TGTGCCAGTAGCCTTCCGGGACTAGCGGGGGCCGGGGAGCTGTTTTTT
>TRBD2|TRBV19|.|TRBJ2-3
CATAMTSGGARDTQYF
TGTGCCACCGCCATGACTAGCGGGGGGGCAAGGGATACGCAGTATTTT
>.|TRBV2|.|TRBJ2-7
CAIPGHDSYEQYF
TGTGCCATCCCGGGACACGACTCCTACGAGCAGTACTTC
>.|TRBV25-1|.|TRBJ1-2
CASSEAADYGYTF
TGTGCCAGCAGTGAGGCAGCGGACTATGGCTACACCTTC
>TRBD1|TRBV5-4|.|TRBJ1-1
CASSGRGQGTHTEAFF
TGTGCCAGCAGCGGACGCGGACAGGGGACCCACACTGAAGCTTTCTTT
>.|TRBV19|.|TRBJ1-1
CASSTGVTEAFF
TGTGCCAGTAGTACAGGGGTGACTGAAGCTTTCTTT
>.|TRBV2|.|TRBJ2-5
CASSGNVQETQYF
TGTGCCAGCAGCGGGAACGTACAAGAGACCCAGTACTTC
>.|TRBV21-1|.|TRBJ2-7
CASSNLGDRSYEQYF
TGTGCCAGCAGCAACCTCGGGGACAGATCCTACGAGCAGTACTTC